The present TCR beta chain was sequenced within a study of T cell responses to AZD1222 COVID-19 vaccine. Findings and caveats of the study: There were mostly white British donors and more females than males, and clonal diversity was possibly underestimated.

Sequencing was performed with immunoSEQ multiplex PCR; in TCRdb, only in-frame clones are kept and a portion is missing. The sample has about 140,000 clones, about 90% seen once. This clone was seen just once. Its antigen is not known. CDR3 length equals 14 residues. Losses at the gene ends were 4 bases for V and 2 bases for J; bases not matched to a gene: 5. Germline V gives CDR1 LGHDT, CDR2 YNNKEL (reference sequence). The TCR comes from an adult in good health. Sequencing was performed on peripheral blood, taken on day 0 of AZD1222 vaccination. The chain carries TRBV3-1 (or the pseudogene TRBV3-2) and TRBJ2-7, with 7 bases lining up with TRBD1. CDR3 DNA: TGTGCCAGCAGCCTACAGGGGACGGCCTACGAGCAGTACTTC. Protein product: CASSLQGTAYEQYF.